What follows are 15 T cell receptor beta chains derived from one specimen sequenced in a study of early T cells in non-severe SARS-CoV-2 infection. Via MiXCR, TCRdb re-called the 5' RACE reads, giving one row per CDR3 protein. Seen here are approximately 80,000 distinct CDR3 sequences, over 9.5% observed once, and the top ten hold roughly 3.6%. Sample: whole blood. These TCRs come from an adult who was a healthcare worker with PCR-confirmed SARS-CoV-2 infection or an uninfected control (not recorded which).

This chain joins TRBV28 and TRBJ2-7, with D unclear. V lost 8 bases and J 3 bases, leaving 11 bases between the germline ends. Germline V gene data show CDR1 as MDHEN and CDR2 as SYDVKM. The CDR3 covers 12 residues. CDR3 loop: CASGVLGYEQYF. The CDR3 region has the DNA TGTGCCAGCGGCGTCTTGGGCTACGAGCAGTACTTC.

This clonotype was seen repeatedly, ten times or more. The chain has TRBV11-2 and TRBJ2-1; 15 bases align to TRBD2. The CDR3 length is 16 residues. In germline, CDR1 is SGHAT, CDR2 FQNNGV. The V segment lost 5 bases and the J segment 8 bases; nucleotides outside the gene matches: 7. The CDR3 spells CASSGRTSGRGDEQFF. In DNA form, the CDR3 reads TGTGCCAGCAGCGGCAGGACTAGCGGGAGGGGCGATGAGCAGTTCTTC.

This rearrangement joins TRBV3-1 to TRBJ1-1; 8 nucleotides match TRBD1. Germline V gene data show CDR1 as LGHDT and CDR2 as YNNKEL (reference sequence). The CDR3 is 15 residues long. V shed 0 bases and J 5 bases; nucleotides not matched to a gene: 5. CDR3: CASSQDWTGRTEAFF. CDR3 nucleotides: TGTGCCAGCAGCCAAGATTGGACAGGGCGGACTGAAGCTTTCTTT.

The J gene is TRBJ1-1, the V gene TRBV9, with D hard to call. The CDR3 spans 14 residues. Germline values: CDR1 SGDLS, CDR2 YYNGEE. Deletions cut 4 bases from V and 1 base from J, with 11 bases between. This chain's CDR3 is CASSFSSGNTEAFF. The CDR3 coding sequence is TGTGCCAGCAGCTTCTCCTCAGGGAACACTGAAGCTTTCTTT. The whole variable domain, filled in from reference TRBV9 and TRBJ1-1, reads DSGVTQTPKHLITATGQRVTLRCSPRSGDLSVYWYQQSLDQGLQFLIQYYNGEERAKGNILERFSAQQFPDLHSELNLSSLELGDSALYFCASSFSSGNTEAFFGQGTRLTVV.

Many counts were recorded for this clonotype. The rearrangement uses TRBV11-2 and TRBJ2-7; the D is unclear. The CDR3 consists of 14 residues. Germline CDR1 and CDR2: SGHAT and FQNNGV. The V gene lost 1 base and the J gene lost 4 bases, with 11 bases spanning the gap. CDR3 region: CASSLAVGDYEQYF. In DNA, the CDR3 is TGTGCCAGCAGCTTAGCGGTCGGCGATTACGAGCAGTACTTC.

The table lists this clonotype with a few counts. The chain links TRBV2 to TRBJ1-2; 9 nucleotides line up with TRBD1. The CDR3 spans 14 residues. V trimming: 6 bases; J trimming: 5 bases; junction bases outside the gene matches: 7. Germline V CDR1 and CDR2: SNHLY, FYNNEI. Written as DNA, the CDR3 is TGTGCCAGCAGCCTACAGGGGGCCGGGTATGGCTACACCTTC. Translation gives CASSLQGAGYGYTF.

This clonotype has a handful of counts. The rearrangement uses TRBV20-1 and TRBJ2-4, with a weak D call TRBD1 (5 bases). The CDR3 consists of 15 residues. Germline CDR1 and CDR2: DFQATT and SNEGSKA (reference sequence). V lost 5 bases, J lost 3 bases, and 17 bases lay in between. CDR3 residues: CSASVRGRDKNIQYF. The CDR3 nucleotides read TGCAGTGCTTCTGTTAGGGGCCGAGACAAAAACATTCAGTACTTC.

This clonotype was observed a few times. The V call is TRBV11-2, the J call TRBJ2-7; D uncertain. The CDR3 covers 11 residues. CDR1 and CDR2 (germline): SGHAT, FQNNGV. V was shortened by 3 bases and J by 4 bases, with 4 bases between the two germline ends. Here the CDR3 DNA reads TGTGCCAGCAGCTTCCTGTACGAGCAGTACTTC. Translated: CASSFLYEQYF.

This clonotype was seen many times. The J gene is TRBJ1-1, the V gene TRBV7-6; D not certain. Germline values: CDR1 SGHVS, CDR2 FNYEAQ. There are 14 residues in the CDR3. With 0 bases removed from V and 2 bases from J, the gap between germline ends came to 7 bases. This CDR3 is CASSLAPANTEAFF. DNA of the CDR3: TGTGCCAGCAGCTTAGCGCCAGCCAACACTGAAGCTTTCTTT. Using reference TRBV7-6 and TRBJ1-1 for the parts outside the CDR3, the full variable domain is GAGVSQSPRYKVTKRGQDVALRCDPISGHVSLYWYRQALGQGPEFLTYFNYEAQQDKSGLPNDRFSAERPEGSISTLTIQRTEQRDSAMYRCASSLAPANTEAFFGQGTRLTVV.

Ten or more counts support this clonotype. This chain connects TRBV18 to TRBJ2-1; TRBD1 matches 8 bases. The CDR3 spans 15 residues. J was trimmed by 3 bases and V by 6 bases; bases with no gene match: 7. Germline V gives CDR1 KGHSH, CDR2 LQKENI. The CDR3 sequence: CASSDLGTGYNEQFF. DNA of the CDR3: TGTGCCAGCTCGGATCTAGGGACAGGCTACAATGAGCAGTTCTTC. The whole variable domain, remainder taken from reference TRBV18 and TRBJ2-1, is NAGVMQNPRHLVRRRGQEARLRCSPMKGHSHVYWYRQLPEEGLKFMVYLQKENIIDESGMPKERFSAEFPKEGPSILRIQQVVRGDSAAYFCASSDLGTGYNEQFFGPGTRLTVL.

The rearrangement links TRBV7-9 to TRBJ2-1; 9 nucleotides align to TRBD1. V lost 4 bases and J lost 5; bases outside the gene matches: 15. The germline V gene encodes CDR1 SEHNR and CDR2 FQNEAQ (reference sequence). The CDR3 is 18 amino acids. The CDR3 DNA reads TGTGCCAGCAGCTCCCTCCGGGGGAACAGGGGGCTGGACAATGAGCAGTTCTTC. Translated, it gives CASSSLRGNRGLDNEQFF.

This clonotype was found many times. This rearrangement joins TRBV27 to TRBJ2-1, with 13 nucleotides matching TRBD2. The CDR3 loop spans 15 amino acids. The J segment lost 10 bases and the V segment lost 4 bases, leaving 7 bases of the junction unmatched. Germline CDR1 is MNHEY and CDR2 is SMNVEV (reference sequence). The CDR3 loop reads CASSSGLAGAREQFF. The CDR3 DNA sequence: TGTGCCAGCAGTTCTGGACTAGCGGGAGCCCGGGAGCAGTTCTTC.

The chain is built from TRBV2 and TRBJ2-3; D tentatively reads TRBD1 or TRBD2 (5 bases each). Trimming cost V 9 bases and J 5 bases, with 15 bases left between them. The length of the CDR3 is 13 residues. The germline gives CDR1 SNHLY, CDR2 FYNNEI. The CDR3 region is CASQSGAVDTQYF. Written as DNA, the CDR3 is TGTGCCAGTCAGTCCGGGGCTGTAGATACGCAGTATTTT.

The gene calls are TRBV7-2 and TRBJ2-1; D is ambiguous. Germline V gene data show CDR1 as SGHTA and CDR2 as FQGNSA. Deletions cut 1 base from V and 2 bases from J, with 9 bases between. This CDR3 has 15 residues. The chain's CDR3 is CASSLDRSTYNEQFF. The DNA for the CDR3 is TGTGCCAGCAGCTTAGACCGCAGTACCTACAATGAGCAGTTCTTC.

This clonotype was counted between two and nine times. The chain combines TRBV5-1 with TRBJ2-1; 9 positions agree with TRBD2. Germline V gene data show CDR1 as SGHRS and CDR2 as YFSETQ. Losses at the gene ends were 4 bases for V and 5 bases for J; bases not matched to a gene: 4. There are 14 residues in the CDR3. The CDR3 DNA sequence: TGCGCCAGCAGCATCTTAGCGGGAGACAATGAGCAGTTCTTC. Translating it yields CASSILAGDNEQFF.